The 2 T cell receptor beta chains reported below all come from one sample, sequenced in a study of blood T cell repertoires in COVID-19. Generated by immunoSEQ multiplex PCR, the TCRdb table keeps only in-frame clones and is missing some. The sample contains around 260,000 clones, around 90% of which appear only once. The specimen sequenced was peripheral blood. These receptors originate from a human donor in a cohort sampled during active COVID-19.

This chain uses TRBV5-4 with TRBJ1-4, with 8 bases fitting TRBD1. The CDR3 runs to 15 residues. Germline values: CDR1 SGHNT, CDR2 YYREEE (reference sequence). The J segment lost 7 bases and the V segment lost 1 base, leaving 6 bases of the junction unmatched. CDR3 sequence: CASSLPRQGSEKLFF. The CDR3 DNA is TGTGCCAGCAGCTTGCCCCGACAGGGGTCTGAAAAACTGTTTTTT.

This clone came up a few times. The rearrangement links TRBV6-6 to TRBJ1-3; D is perhaps TRBD1 (5 bases). Germline V CDR1 and CDR2: MNHNY, SVGAGI (reference sequence). The CDR3 length is 19 residues. V was pared by 5 bases and J by 0 bases, with 23 bases between. CDR3 loop: CASSPGDLLIPLSGNTIYF. CDR3 nucleotide sequence: TGTGCCAGCAGTCCGGGGGACTTGTTGATCCCCCTCTCTGGAAACACCATATATTTT.